This TCR beta chain comes out of a study of cytomegalovirus exposure and HLA in healthy donors. CDR3 length equals 12 residues. The germline V gene has CDR1 LNHDA and CDR2 SQIVND (reference sequence). Trimming removed 4 bases from V and 7 bases from J, with 10 bases in between. The study ran its PCR with 60 Vbeta and 13 Jbeta primers. The assay was immunoSEQ multiplex PCR, and TCRdb's table has in-frame clones only and misses some. The repertoire holds about 91,000 clones, with approximately 86% as singletons. Study-wide points: There were a few CMV-associated chains whose specificity for CMV antigens was confirmed in vitro.

With respect to this clone: Its target is not known.

The genes are TRBV19 and TRBJ1-1; a weak D match, TRBD1 (5 bases). The receptor was isolated from a man aged 25 to 45 in good health and CMV-seropositive. Sequencing was performed on PBMCs. For the CDR3, the DNA is TGTGCCAGTAGTACATCAGGGCTTGAAGCTTTCTTT. As protein: CASSTSGLEAFF.